These T cell receptor beta chains were read from a single sample in a study of CD8+CD57+ T cells in acquired aplastic anemia. MiXCR, run by TCRdb on the reads, gives a single entry per CDR3 protein. The data contain about 130,000 distinct CDR3 sequences, around 48% of them singletons. The sample taken for sequencing was sorted CD4+, CD8+, or CD8+CD57+ T cells (not recorded which) from PBMCs. These receptors were taken from a human donor in good health, serving as a control. CDR3s include the opening cysteine and the closing phenylalanine or tryptophan. The D gene is left open where the match is weak. Size values are once, few and many counts, or a class for expanded clones, and some rows have none.

clone_size,j_call,v_call,d_call,cdr3_aa,cdr3_nt
-,TRBJ2-7,TRBV25-1,TRBD1,CASTRDRGIPYEQYF,TGTGCCAGCACGAGGGACAGGGGAATTCCTTACGAGCAGTACTTC
-,TRBJ2-7,TRBV19,TRBD1,CASSIGQGSVYEQYF,TGTGCCAGTAGTATTGGACAGGGTTCAGTCTACGAGCAGTACTTC
-,TRBJ2-7,TRBV12-3/TRBV12-4,-,CASHWCGPSSYEQYF,TGTGCCAGCCACTGGTGCGGGCCTAGCTCCTACGAGCAGTACTTC
few,TRBJ2-3,TRBV11-2,TRBD2,CASSLVTGLATDTQYF,TGTGCCAGCAGCTTAGTTACGGGACTAGCGACAGATACGCAGTATTTT
once,TRBJ2-5,TRBV9,-,CASSVGGLHQETQYF,TGTGCCAGCAGCGTAGGCGGTCTCCACCAAGAGACCCAGTACTTC
many,TRBJ2-3,TRBV5-1,TRBD2,CASSFWGGDSDTQYF,TGCGCCAGCAGCTTTTGGGGGGGGGATTCAGATACGCAGTATTTT
medium-sized,TRBJ2-7,TRBV10-3,-,CAISEAKGGDEQYF,TGTGCCATCAGTGAGGCCAAGGGGGGGGATGAGCAGTACTTC
many,TRBJ2-3,TRBV20-1,TRBD2,CSALGLAGADTQYF,TGCAGTGCCTTGGGACTAGCGGGGGCAGATACGCAGTATTTT
-,TRBJ2-3,TRBV29-1,-,CSVRGSSTDTQYF,TGCAGCGTTCGGGGTTCGTCGACAGATACGCAGTATTTT
-,TRBJ1-3,TRBV2,-,CASSVGGGGNTIYF,TGTGCCAGCAGTGTAGGAGGAGGAGGAAACACCATATATTTT
many,TRBJ1-3,TRBV7-9,-,CASSLGEAGNTIYF,TGTGCCAGCAGCTTAGGAGAGGCTGGAAACACCATATATTTT